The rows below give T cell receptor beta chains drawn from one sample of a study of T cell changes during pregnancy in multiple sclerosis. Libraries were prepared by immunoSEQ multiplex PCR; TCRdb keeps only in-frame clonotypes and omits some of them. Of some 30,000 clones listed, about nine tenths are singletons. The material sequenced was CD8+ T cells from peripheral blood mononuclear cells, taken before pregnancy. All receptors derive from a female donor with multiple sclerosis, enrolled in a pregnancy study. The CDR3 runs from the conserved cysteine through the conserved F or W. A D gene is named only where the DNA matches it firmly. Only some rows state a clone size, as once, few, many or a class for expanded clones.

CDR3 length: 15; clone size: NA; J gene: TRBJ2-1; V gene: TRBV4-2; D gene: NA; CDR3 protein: CASSQEPGLYNEQFF; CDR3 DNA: TGTGCCAGCAGCCAAGAACCAGGGCTCTACAATGAGCAGTTCTTC
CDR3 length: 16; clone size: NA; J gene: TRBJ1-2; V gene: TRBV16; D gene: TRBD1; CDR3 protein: CASSPGPTGTEFGYTF; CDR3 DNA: TGTGCCAGCAGCCCGGGCCCCACCGGGACAGAATTTGGCTACACCTTC
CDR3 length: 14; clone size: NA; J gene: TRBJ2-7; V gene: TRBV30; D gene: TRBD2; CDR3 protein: CAWSAGTSSYEQYF; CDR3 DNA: TGTGCCTGGAGTGCCGGGACTAGCTCCTACGAGCAGTACTTC
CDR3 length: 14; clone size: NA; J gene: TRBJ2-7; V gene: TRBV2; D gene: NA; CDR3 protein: CASIRQGGSYEQYF; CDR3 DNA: TGTGCCAGCATTAGGCAGGGTGGCTCCTACGAGCAGTACTTC
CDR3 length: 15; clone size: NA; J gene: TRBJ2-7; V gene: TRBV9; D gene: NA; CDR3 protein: CASSPSHSGSYEQYF; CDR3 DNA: TGTGCCAGCAGCCCATCTCATAGCGGCTCCTACGAGCAGTACTTC
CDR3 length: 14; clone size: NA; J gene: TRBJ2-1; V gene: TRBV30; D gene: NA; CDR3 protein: CAWSVWLDVGEQFF; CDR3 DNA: TGTGCCTGGAGTGTATGGCTAGATGTTGGTGAGCAGTTCTTC
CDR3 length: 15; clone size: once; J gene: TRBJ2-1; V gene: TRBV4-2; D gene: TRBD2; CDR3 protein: CASSQPAGGHNEQFF; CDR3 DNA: TGTGCCAGCAGCCAACCGGCGGGAGGACACAATGAGCAGTTCTTC
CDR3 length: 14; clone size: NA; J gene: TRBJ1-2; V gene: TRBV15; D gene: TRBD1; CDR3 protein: CATSEQGASYGYTF; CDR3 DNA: TGTGCCACCAGCGAGCAGGGGGCCAGCTATGGCTACACCTTC
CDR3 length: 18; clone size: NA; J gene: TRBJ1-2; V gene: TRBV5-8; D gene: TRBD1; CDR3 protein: CASSLIPGQGDANYGYTF; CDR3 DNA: TGTGCCAGCAGCTTGATCCCAGGACAGGGTGACGCTAACTATGGCTACACCTTC
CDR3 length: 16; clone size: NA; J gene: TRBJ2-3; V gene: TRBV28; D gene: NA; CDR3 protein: CASSPFRRDRGDTQYF; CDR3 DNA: TGTGCCAGCAGTCCCTTTAGGCGGGACCGGGGAGATACGCAGTATTTT
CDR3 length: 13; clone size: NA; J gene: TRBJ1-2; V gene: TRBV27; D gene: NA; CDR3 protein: CASRTSMGYGYTF; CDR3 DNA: TGTGCCAGCAGGACTAGCATGGGCTATGGCTACACCTTC
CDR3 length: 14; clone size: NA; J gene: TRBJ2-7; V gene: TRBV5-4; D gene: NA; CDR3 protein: CASSLRGRSYEQYF; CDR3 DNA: TGTGCCAGCAGCTTACGGGGTCGTTCCTACGAGCAGTACTTC
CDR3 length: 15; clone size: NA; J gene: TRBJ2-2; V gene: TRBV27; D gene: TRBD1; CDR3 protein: CASSPFDRAPGELFF; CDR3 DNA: TGTGCCAGCAGTCCTTTCGACAGGGCACCCGGGGAGCTGTTTTTT
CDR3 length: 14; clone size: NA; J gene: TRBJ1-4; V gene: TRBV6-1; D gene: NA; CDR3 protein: CASGSTTTNEKLFF; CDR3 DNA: TGTGCCAGCGGTTCGACAACAACTAATGAAAAACTGTTTTTT
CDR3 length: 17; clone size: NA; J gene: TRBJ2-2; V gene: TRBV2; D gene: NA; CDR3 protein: CASSDLEGRENTGELFF; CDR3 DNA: TGTGCCAGCAGTGATCTTGAAGGCAGGGAGAACACCGGGGAGCTGTTTTTT
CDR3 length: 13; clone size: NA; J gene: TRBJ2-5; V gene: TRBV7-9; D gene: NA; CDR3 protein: CASSRDSGETQYF; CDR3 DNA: TGTGCCAGCAGCCGTGACAGTGGGGAGACCCAGTACTTC
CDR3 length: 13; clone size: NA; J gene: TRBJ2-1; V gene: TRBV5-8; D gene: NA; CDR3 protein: CASSLGYQNEQFF; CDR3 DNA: TGTGCCAGCAGCTTGGGCTACCAAAATGAGCAGTTCTTC